The 32 T cell receptor beta chains in this list originate from one sample, sequenced in a study of shared clonotypes between healthy human individuals (dated by TCRdb to 2018 to 2021). The library was built by means of the immunoSEQ multiplex PCR assay. Not all clones reach the TCRdb copy of this immuneACCESS table, which keeps in-frame sequences only. Checked studies attribute under half of the gap to unresolved V genes and leave the rest unexplained. Here the sample has about 600,000 clones; 95% to 98% occur a single time. The biggest ten clones account for less than 0.065% of the sample. Source material: naive CD4+ T cells sorted from blood. The intended sense of this specimen's cell subset or site label: CD45RA+ positively selected. These receptors came from a woman aged 25 to 45 in good health.

V usage is TRBV5-6 and J usage is TRBJ2-5, with D unresolved. The CDR3 is made up of 12 amino acids. Trimming removed 2 bases at V and 2 bases at J, with 4 bases between. Germline V gene data show CDR1 as SGHDT and CDR2 as YYEEEE. In DNA, the CDR3 is TGTGCCAGCAGCTTTCAGCAAGAGACCCAGTACTTC. Translated, it gives CASSFQQETQYF. Full variable domain (rest looked up from reference TRBV5-6 and TRBJ2-5): DAGVTQSPTHLIKTRGQQVTLRCSPKSGHDTVSWYQQALGQGPQFIFQYYEEEERQRGNFPDRFSGHQFPNYSSELNVNALLLGDSALYLCASSFQQETQYFGPGTRLLVL.

The chain couples TRBV18 to TRBJ1-2; 10 positions agree with TRBD1. The ends lost 0 bases at V and 4 bases at J; junction bases unmatched: 2. CDR1 is KGHSH, CDR2 LQKENI, per germline. This CDR3 comprises 15 residues. The CDR3 spells CASSPPGQGIYGYTF. As DNA, the CDR3 is TGTGCCAGCTCACCACCGGGACAGGGGATCTATGGCTACACCTTC. Looking up the rest from reference TRBV18 and TRBJ1-2 gives the full variable domain: NAGVMQNPRHLVRRRGQEARLRCSPMKGHSHVYWYRQLPEEGLKFMVYLQKENIIDESGMPKERFSAEFPKEGPSILRIQQVVRGDSAAYFCASSPPGQGIYGYTFGSGTRLTVV.

The chain links TRBV28 to TRBJ1-2, with TRBD1 matching 7 bases. V was pared by 8 bases and J by 1 base, with 7 bases of the junction left unmatched. CDR1 and CDR2 (germline): MDHEN, SYDVKM. This CDR3 spans 14 amino acids. This CDR3 is CASRAQGINYGYTF. The CDR3 nucleotides are TGTGCCAGCCGGGCACAGGGGATTAACTATGGCTACACCTTC.

The chain has TRBV27 and TRBJ1-2; weak D call: TRBD1 (5 bases). CDR1 is MNHEY, CDR2 SMNVEV, per germline (reference sequence). This CDR3 is 14 amino acids long. Trimming took 5 bases from V and 6 from J, leaving 16 bases between them. CDR3 residues: CASSPEGRGHGYTF. The DNA for the CDR3 is TGTGCCAGCAGTCCGGAGGGGCGGGGCCATGGCTACACCTTC.

This chain connects TRBV9 to TRBJ2-1, with D unresolved. Germline CDR1 SGDLS, CDR2 YYNGEE. V was shortened by 3 bases and J by 5 bases, with 9 bases between the two germline ends. The CDR3 consists of 13 residues. The chain's CDR3 is CASSDNLDNEQFF. As DNA, the CDR3 is TGTGCCAGCAGCGACAACCTGGACAATGAGCAGTTCTTC.

The chain links TRBV10-2 to TRBJ2-1; TRBD2 matches 11 bases. Germline V gene sequence: CDR1 WSHSY, CDR2 SAAADI. The V and J ends lost 6 bases and 10 bases, in that order; junction bases with no gene match: 8. The CDR3 has 14 amino acids. The CDR3 DNA sequence: TGCGCCAGCAGCCCGGGACTAGCGGTAGGAGAGCAGTTCTTC. Its protein product is CASSPGLAVGEQFF.

This rearrangement joins TRBV19 to TRBJ2-7; the match to TRBD2 covers 12 bases. This CDR3 contains 14 residues. CDR1 and CDR2 from the germline V gene are LNHDA and SQIVND (reference sequence). After removal of 4 bases from V and 6 bases from J, the junction contained 4 bases not matched to a gene. The CDR3 region has the DNA TGTGCCAGTAGTAACCTAGCGGGAGGGTTCGAGCAGTACTTC. Protein product: CASSNLAGGFEQYF.

The gene calls are TRBV12-5 and TRBJ2-3, with TRBD1 as a possible D gene (6 bases). The CDR3 runs 15 residues. From germline, CDR1 is LGHNT and CDR2 FRNRAP. The V end was cut by 5 bases, the J end by 2 bases, with 14 bases between. This CDR3 is CASGEGTSVTDTQYF. As DNA, the CDR3 is TGTGCTAGTGGTGAGGGGACATCTGTCACAGATACGCAGTATTTT.

On this clone: The junction and the germline gene differ at one end; a read error may be behind it. This chain joins TRBV28 and TRBJ2-3, with 8 positions matching TRBD1. Germline V gives CDR1 MDHEN, CDR2 SYDVKM. The CDR3 runs 17 residues. The CDR3 here is CTSSLLSGQGIADTQYF. Written as DNA, the CDR3 is TGTACCAGCAGTTTGTTGTCCGGACAGGGAATAGCAGATACGCAGTATTTT.

This CDR3 reads CASSPTIGTQYF. The CDR3 nucleotides are TGTGCCAGCAGCCCAACAATTGGTACGCAGTATTTT. The chain couples TRBV7-8 to TRBJ2-3; D is undetermined. The CDR3 has 12 residues. Trimming removed 5 bases from V and 8 bases from J, with 11 bases in between. CDR1 and CDR2 (germline): SGHVS, FQNEAQ.

The chain recombines TRBV2 with TRBJ2-2; D is perhaps TRBD2 (6 bases). This CDR3 contains 16 residues. Germline CDR1 is SNHLY and CDR2 is FYNNEI. The germline V and J ends were trimmed by 3 bases and 1 base, with 12 bases remaining between them. CDR3 loop: CASSDPGGRNTGELFF. The CDR3, as DNA: TGTGCCAGCAGTGATCCCGGGGGTAGGAACACCGGGGAGCTGTTTTTT.

The chain uses TRBV7-9 and TRBJ1-5, with 9 bases that match TRBD1. CDR3 length: 13 amino acids. Germline CDR1 SEHNR, CDR2 FQNEAQ (reference sequence). Germline trimming cut 8 bases from V and 4 bases from J; bases unmatched to any gene: 3. The CDR3 is CASVGTGNQPQHF. The CDR3 DNA sequence: TGTGCCAGCGTTGGGACAGGGAATCAGCCCCAGCATTTT.

The chain carries TRBV28 and TRBJ2-3; 7 nucleotides align to TRBD2. There are 17 residues in the CDR3. Germline V lookup: CDR1 MDHEN, CDR2 SYDVKM. V lost 4 bases, J lost 4 bases, and 14 bases stayed unmatched. This chain's CDR3 is CASSSINWRESADTQYF. In DNA, the CDR3 is TGTGCCAGCAGTTCCATAAACTGGCGGGAGTCGGCAGATACGCAGTATTTT.

This clone was recorded only once. At one of its ends the junction is not consistent with the germline gene, which may arise from a read error. The chain couples TRBV2 to TRBJ1-3, with TRBD1 as a possible D gene (5 bases). This CDR3 is built from 12 residues. Germline V lookup: CDR1 SNHLY, CDR2 FYNNEI. The CDR3 DNA sequence: TGTGCGAGCAAGGGGCGGGGAAACACCATATATTTT. Protein sequence: CASKGRGNTIYF.

This chain uses TRBV10-3 with TRBJ2-2, with D hard to call. The CDR3 runs to 11 residues. Looked up from germline, CDR1 is ENHRY and CDR2 is SYGVKD. The ends were cut back, 6 bases at V and 10 bases at J, with 9 bases in the middle. The CDR3: CAISHLEELFF. In DNA form, the CDR3 reads TGTGCCATCAGCCATCTGGAGGAGCTGTTTTTT.

The rearrangement uses TRBV6-5 and TRBJ2-7; 8 nucleotides line up with TRBD2. CDR1 and CDR2 (germline): MNHEY, SVGAGI. With V trimmed by 6 bases and J by 0 bases, 4 bases remained unmatched. The CDR3 runs 14 residues. Here the CDR3 reads CASSVSGSSYEQYF. The DNA for the CDR3 is TGTGCCAGCAGCGTAAGCGGGAGCTCCTACGAGCAGTACTTC.

The V call is TRBV19, the J call TRBJ2-7; D is perhaps TRBD1 (5 bases). The CDR3 sequence is 16 residues long. Per germline, CDR1 LNHDA and CDR2 SQIVND (reference sequence). V gave up 6 bases and J gave up 3 bases, with 21 bases separating them. The CDR3 DNA follows: TGTGCCAGTAGCCTACATTCCCGCAGGGAAGTCTACGAGCAGTACTTC. Translating it yields CASSLHSRREVYEQYF.

V and J are TRBV5-1 and TRBJ2-1, with D perhaps TRBD1 or TRBD2 (5 bases each). This CDR3 region has 15 residues. CDR1 is SGHRS, CDR2 YFSETQ, per germline. Trimming took 3 bases from V and 3 from J, leaving 13 bases between them. The chain's CDR3 is CASSWSGLDYNEQFF. CDR3 sequence (DNA): TGCGCCAGCAGCTGGTCGGGGCTGGACTACAATGAGCAGTTCTTC.

The chain employs TRBV29-1 and TRBJ2-3, with D possibly TRBD1 on 5 matching bases. CDR3 size: 14 residues. Germline V gene lookup returns CDR1 SQVTM and CDR2 ANQGSEA. Trimming shortened V by 3 bases and J by 4 bases, and 14 bases separated the two germline ends. CDR3 sequence: CSVEDTLRADTQYF. CDR3 nucleotides: TGCAGCGTTGAGGACACACTCAGGGCAGATACGCAGTATTTT.

The genes are TRBV10-3 and TRBJ2-2; TRBD2 might be the D (6 bases). Looked up from germline, CDR1 is ENHRY and CDR2 is SYGVKD. This CDR3 spans 18 amino acids. Trimming stripped 3 bases from V and 0 bases from J, with 17 bases between. The CDR3 region has the DNA TGTGCCATCAGTGAAGCGGGTCGGCCCTTAGCGAACACCGGGGAGCTGTTTTTT. Encoded protein: CAISEAGRPLANTGELFF.

The V call is TRBV5-1, the J call TRBJ1-4; TRBD1 matches 8 bases. There are 16 residues in the CDR3. V lost 4 bases and J lost 2; bases outside the gene matches: 7. In germline, CDR1 is SGHRS, CDR2 YFSETQ. The CDR3 protein is CASSNDRGATNEKLFF. CDR3 coding DNA: TGCGCCAGCAGCAACGACAGGGGTGCTACTAATGAAAAACTGTTTTTT.

This chain uses TRBV5-5 with TRBJ1-5, with D tentatively TRBD1 (6 bases). CDR1 and CDR2 (germline): SGHKS, YYEKEE (reference sequence). The germline V and J ends were trimmed by 0 bases and 7 bases, with 14 bases remaining between them. There are 15 residues in the CDR3. The CDR3 protein is CASSLDGHRDQPQHF. The DNA for the CDR3 is TGTGCCAGCAGCTTGGACGGGCACAGGGACCAGCCCCAGCATTTT.

This clone was seen a single time. This chain links TRBV19 with TRBJ1-1; D ambiguous. CDR1 and CDR2 (germline): LNHDA, SQIVND (reference sequence). Trimming stripped 7 bases from V and 0 bases from J, with 12 bases between. This CDR3 comprises 14 residues. CDR3 sequence (DNA): TGTGCCAGTACCCCGACGAGACTGAACACTGAAGCTTTCTTT. It translates to CASTPTRLNTEAFF.

V is TRBV6-5 and J is TRBJ2-7, with 7 positions matching TRBD1. Germline assignment: CDR1 MNHEY and CDR2 SVGAGI. The V and J ends lost 6 bases and 4 bases, in that order; junction bases with no gene match: 3. This CDR3 region has 12 residues. DNA of the CDR3: TGTGCCAGCAGGACAGGGAAATACGAGCAGTACTTC. Amino acid sequence: CASRTGKYEQYF.

The J gene is TRBJ1-1, the V gene TRBV5-4; TRBD1 matches at 10 bases. Germline V gives CDR1 SGHNT, CDR2 YYREEE (reference sequence). CDR3 length equals 14 residues. J gave up 7 bases and V 7 bases, and 10 bases lay outside the gene matches. CDR3 in amino acids: CASRSRQGALEAFF. The CDR3 nucleotides are TGTGCCAGCCGCAGCCGACAGGGGGCCCTTGAAGCTTTCTTT.

The V call is TRBV30, the J call TRBJ1-2; D is ambiguous. Germline loops: CDR1 GTSNPN, CDR2 SVGIG (reference sequence). The V end lost 1 base, the J end lost 9 bases, and 15 bases lay between the germline ends. The CDR3 sequence is 13 residues long. The CDR3 region is CAWSEAGPQRYTF. The CDR3 bases are TGTGCCTGGAGTGAGGCAGGACCCCAACGCTACACCTTC.

V is TRBV12-5 and J is TRBJ2-2; 8 bases align to TRBD1. Per germline, CDR1 LGHNT and CDR2 FRNRAP. The length of the CDR3 is 17 residues. Losses at the gene ends were 6 bases for V and 1 base for J; bases not matched to a gene: 10. Written as DNA, the CDR3 is TGTGCTAGTGGCAACCTTCGGACAGGGCTGAACACCGGGGAGCTGTTTTTT. Amino acid sequence: CASGNLRTGLNTGELFF. Looking up the rest from reference TRBV12-5 and TRBJ2-2 gives the full variable domain: DARVTQTPRHKVTEMGQEVTMRCQPILGHNTVFWYRQTMMQGLELLAYFRNRAPLDDSGMPKDRFSAEMPDATLATLKIQPSEPRDSAVYFCASGNLRTGLNTGELFFGEGSRLTVL.

V and J are TRBV28 and TRBJ1-2; D is unresolved. The CDR3 is 13 amino acids. Trimming took 3 bases from V and 0 from J, leaving 5 bases between them. Germline loops: CDR1 MDHEN, CDR2 SYDVKM. The CDR3 loop is CASSLVANYGYTF. In DNA form, the CDR3 reads TGTGCCAGCAGTTTGGTGGCTAACTATGGCTACACCTTC.

The rearrangement uses TRBV19 and TRBJ2-1; D is ambiguous. V was clipped by 3 bases and J by 3 bases, with 15 bases between them. The CDR3 has 16 residues. Looked up from germline, CDR1 is LNHDA and CDR2 is SQIVND (reference sequence). CDR3 amino acids: CASSMPSGVGYNEQFF. CDR3 nucleotide sequence: TGTGCCAGTAGTATGCCCTCCGGTGTGGGCTACAATGAGCAGTTCTTC.

This sequence joins TRBV7-9 and TRBJ2-5; the D is unclear. CDR1 and CDR2 (germline): SEHNR, FQNEAQ (reference sequence). This CDR3 contains 11 residues. V lost 3 bases and J 5 bases, leaving 4 bases between the germline ends. The CDR3 bases are TGTGCCAGCAGCTTCGGGGAGACCCAGTACTTC. Translation: CASSFGETQYF.

J is TRBJ2-7 and V is TRBV27; tentatively, D is TRBD1 (5 bases). Trimming stripped 0 bases from V and 3 bases from J, with 12 bases between. The CDR3 contains 15 residues. Germline loops: CDR1 MNHEY, CDR2 SMNVEV (reference sequence). For the CDR3, the DNA is TGTGCCAGCAGTTTATCGCCAGGGAACCTCTACGAGCAGTACTTC. Translation gives CASSLSPGNLYEQYF.

The rearrangement links TRBV18 to TRBJ2-7; a possible D gene is TRBD2 (5 bases). CDR1 KGHSH and CDR2 LQKENI come from the germline V gene. The V end lost 3 bases, the J end lost 5 bases, and 11 bases lay between the germline ends. The CDR3 covers 13 residues. The CDR3 DNA follows: TGTGCCAGCTCACCCACCGGGATCCACGAGCAGTACTTC. Residues: CASSPTGIHEQYF. Full variable domain (rest looked up from reference TRBV18 and TRBJ2-7): NAGVMQNPRHLVRRRGQEARLRCSPMKGHSHVYWYRQLPEEGLKFMVYLQKENIIDESGMPKERFSAEFPKEGPSILRIQQVVRGDSAAYFCASSPTGIHEQYFGPGTRLTVT.